What follows are 22 T cell receptor beta chains derived from one specimen sequenced in a study of OX40 agonist ivuxolimab in advanced cancers. Library preparation used the immunoSEQ multiplex PCR assay. TCRdb limited this immuneACCESS table to in-frame rearrangements with V and J called. A share of clones is missing; checked studies link under half to unresolved V genes, and the rest is unexplained. The table for this sample lists about 41,000 clones; 87% of them were counted only once. Around 3.4% of the sample is in the top ten clones. Sequenced material: CD4+ or CD8+ T cells sorted from blood, taken in a trial of the OX40 agonist ivuxolimab. Every receptor here comes from an adult with an advanced solid tumor such as melanoma, head and neck, liver or kidney cancer.

The chain links TRBV28 to TRBJ1-6, with D possibly TRBD1 on 5 matching bases. The V gene's germline CDR1 is MDHEN and CDR2 SYDVKM. The V end was cut by 5 bases, the J end by 14 bases, with 22 bases between. This CDR3 has 15 amino acids. Written as DNA, the CDR3 is TGTGCCAGCAGTATTTACAGGCCCGGGGCCGGGGCCCTCCACTTT. Translating gives CASSIYRPGAGALHF.

V and J are TRBV18 and TRBJ2-5; maybe TRBD1 (5 bases). The CDR3 runs to 14 residues. V gave up 1 base and J gave up 5 bases, with 11 bases separating them. Germline-derived CDR1 and CDR2 are KGHSH and LQKENI. In DNA, the CDR3 is TGTGCCAGCTCACCACAGGGGTTCGAGGAGACCCAGTACTTC. Translated: CASSPQGFEETQYF. Full variable domain (missing parts from reference TRBV18 and TRBJ2-5): NAGVMQNPRHLVRRRGQEARLRCSPMKGHSHVYWYRQLPEEGLKFMVYLQKENIIDESGMPKERFSAEFPKEGPSILRIQQVVRGDSAAYFCASSPQGFEETQYFGPGTRLLVL.

The chain couples TRBV28 to TRBJ2-3, with D perhaps assigned TRBD1 or TRBD2 (5 bases each). CDR1 and CDR2 (germline): MDHEN, SYDVKM. This CDR3 comprises 14 residues. Between the trimmed V and J ends, which lost 6 bases and 0 bases, there was a span of 10 bases. CDR3 sequence: CASRVEGSTDTQYF. The CDR3 nucleotides read TGTGCCAGCAGGGTAGAGGGGAGCACAGATACGCAGTATTTT.

The chain recombines TRBV27 with TRBJ1-2, with TRBD1 identical over 9 bases. This CDR3 spans 14 amino acids. Germline V CDR1 and CDR2: MNHEY, SMNVEV (reference sequence). The J segment lost 2 bases and the V segment lost 10 bases, leaving 8 bases of the junction unmatched. In DNA, the CDR3 is TGTGCCACTCCAGGGGGACAGGGAAACTATGGCTACACCTTC. It specifies CATPGGQGNYGYTF.

This chain links TRBV19 with TRBJ2-1, with 9 bases that match TRBD1. Germline V lookup: CDR1 LNHDA, CDR2 SQIVND (reference sequence). CDR3 length equals 14 residues. The trim removed 5 bases at V and 8 bases at J, leaving 7 bases unmatched. CDR3: CASSDGTGWDEQFF. CDR3 in DNA: TGTGCCAGTAGTGACGGGACAGGGTGGGATGAGCAGTTCTTC.

The rearrangement joins TRBV9 to TRBJ2-1; 9 bases are shared with TRBD1. Germline loops: CDR1 SGDLS, CDR2 YYNGEE. J gave up 1 base and V 4 bases, and 6 bases lay outside the gene matches. CDR3 length: 16 amino acids. CDR3 coding DNA: TGTGCCAGCAGCCAAGGGGGACAGGGATCCTACAATGAGCAGTTCTTC. Translated, it gives CASSQGGQGSYNEQFF.

This chain joins TRBV28 and TRBJ2-3, with 10 bases lining up with TRBD1. Germline CDR1 and CDR2: MDHEN and SYDVKM. J gave up 2 bases and V 8 bases, and 1 base lay outside the gene matches. This CDR3 comprises 13 residues. CDR3 protein: CASGTGDTDTQYF. CDR3 bases: TGTGCCAGCGGGACAGGGGACACAGATACGCAGTATTTT.

The DNA of the CDR3 is TGTGCCAGTAGCCCCGGGACCCACGGGGGTGGCTACACCTTC. It codes for CASSPGTHGGGYTF. The genes are TRBV19 and TRBJ1-2; maybe TRBD1 (5 bases). The CDR3 is 14 residues long. Trimming took 6 bases from V and 7 from J, leaving 18 bases between them. Germline CDR1 reads LNHDA; CDR2 reads SQIVND (reference sequence). Looking up the rest from reference TRBV19 and TRBJ1-2 gives the full variable domain: DGGITQSPKYLFRKEGQNVTLSCEQNLNHDAMYWYRQDPGQGLRLIYYSQIVNDFQKGDIAEGYSVSREKKESFPLTVTSAQKNPTAFYLCASSPGTHGGGYTFGSGTRLTVV.

The chain combines TRBV9 with TRBJ1-1; 11 bases map to TRBD1. J lost 2 bases, V lost 3 bases, and 6 bases had no gene match. This CDR3 is 16 amino acids long. The germline CDR1 and CDR2 sequences are SGDLS and YYNGEE. For the CDR3, the DNA is TGTGCCAGCAGCGCCCGGGACAGGGGGATTAACACTGAAGCTTTCTTT. This sequence encodes CASSARDRGINTEAFF.

A note on this clone: This sample includes further DNA sequences coding for the same CDR3. The chain has TRBV12-5 and TRBJ2-7; D is perhaps TRBD2 (7 bases). V lost 6 bases to trimming and J lost 3 bases, with 12 bases between them. The CDR3 consists of 13 residues. The germline V gene encodes CDR1 LGHNT and CDR2 FRNRAP. This chain's CDR3 is CASGRGGGYEQYF. The CDR3 DNA reads as TGTGCTAGTGGGCGGGGAGGGGGCTACGAGCAGTACTTC.

CDR3 protein: CASNDPGADMNTEAFF. The CDR3 DNA reads TGTGCCAGCAACGATCCGGGGGCAGACATGAACACTGAAGCTTTCTTT. The genes are TRBV9 and TRBJ1-1, with a weak D call TRBD1 (6 bases). The CDR3 has 16 amino acids. V was shortened by 6 bases and J by 0 bases, with 18 bases between the two germline ends. Germline CDR1 is SGDLS and CDR2 is YYNGEE. The full variable domain, completed using reference TRBV9 and TRBJ1-1, is DSGVTQTPKHLITATGQRVTLRCSPRSGDLSVYWYQQSLDQGLQFLIQYYNGEERAKGNILERFSAQQFPDLHSELNLSSLELGDSALYFCASNDPGADMNTEAFFGQGTRLTVV.

Written as DNA, the CDR3 is TGTGCCAGCTCACTCCGGGACAGGGCCAACGAGCAGTACTTC. Protein: CASSLRDRANEQYF. The J gene is TRBJ2-7, the V gene TRBV18; the match to TRBD1 covers 9 bases. This CDR3 has 14 amino acids. The junction had 6 bases not matched to a gene; V was cut back by 4 bases and J by 5 bases. Germline V gene sequence: CDR1 KGHSH, CDR2 LQKENI.

Regarding this clone: At one boundary the junction diverges from the germline segment, which might be a read error. The gene calls are TRBV7-7 and TRBJ2-7; 8 bases are shared with TRBD2. Germline CDR1 and CDR2: SSHAT and FNYEAQ (reference sequence). The length of the CDR3 is 21 residues. The CDR3 here is CASSLLRSGSWVTRKGYEQYF. CDR3 DNA: TGTGCTAGCAGCCTCCTCAGAAGCGGGAGCTGGGTTACCCGCAAAGGCTACGAGCAGTACTTC.

The V gene is TRBV9, the J gene TRBJ1-4; TRBD1 agrees at 9 bases. This CDR3 spans 15 amino acids. J was trimmed by 7 bases and V by 0 bases; bases with no gene match: 4. CDR1 SGDLS and CDR2 YYNGEE come from the germline V gene. The CDR3 DNA reads TGTGCCAGCAGCGTAGGGGGACAGGGTGCTGAAAAACTGTTTTTT. It translates to CASSVGGQGAEKLFF.

CDR3 nucleotides: TGTGCCAGCAGCTTGGGAGCGGGAGGTCCCCAAGAGACCCAGTACTTC. Translated, it gives CASSLGAGGPQETQYF. V is TRBV7-6 and J is TRBJ2-5; 9 bases align to TRBD2. This CDR3 spans 16 amino acids. With V trimmed by 3 bases and J by 1 base, 6 bases remained unmatched. The V gene's germline CDR1 is SGHVS and CDR2 FNYEAQ.

This sequence joins TRBV9 and TRBJ2-3; D is ambiguous. The CDR3 loop spans 15 amino acids. Germline lookup yields CDR1 SGDLS and CDR2 YYNGEE. V shed 4 bases and J shed 1 base, with 13 bases lying between them. The CDR3 nucleotides read TGTGCCAGCAGCCCCGGACCACTCCGCACAGATACGCAGTATTTT. It yields the protein CASSPGPLRTDTQYF.

The CDR3 DNA is TGTGCCAGCAGTTTAGCGGAAAGCTCCTACGAGCAGTACTTC. Protein sequence: CASSLAESSYEQYF. V is TRBV6-5 and J is TRBJ2-7; weak D call: TRBD2 (6 bases). The V gene lost 4 bases and the J gene lost 0 bases, with 10 bases spanning the gap. CDR1 and CDR2 (germline): MNHEY, SVGAGI. This CDR3 has 14 residues.

The chain carries TRBV27 and TRBJ2-7; no firm D call. Germline CDR1 reads MNHEY; CDR2 reads SMNVEV (reference sequence). This CDR3 comprises 13 residues. V was cut by 6 bases and J by 1 base, with 10 bases left in between. Here the CDR3 DNA reads TGTGCCAGCAGACCCCGGATTTCCTACGAGCAGTACTTC. This sequence encodes CASRPRISYEQYF.

The gene calls are TRBV7-2 and TRBJ2-3, with 11 positions matching TRBD2. The CDR3 is made up of 17 amino acids. Losses at the gene ends were 3 bases for V and 2 bases for J; bases not matched to a gene: 7. Germline loops: CDR1 SGHTA, CDR2 FQGNSA. The CDR3 nucleotides read TGTGCCAGCAGCTTGCTACTAGCGGGGGCGTACACAGATACGCAGTATTTT. The encoded protein is CASSLLLAGAYTDTQYF.

CDR3 bases: TGCGCCAGCAGCCAAGATGCAGGGGTGTACGAGCAGTACTTC. Its translation: CASSQDAGVYEQYF. This chain uses TRBV4-1 with TRBJ2-7; D may be TRBD1 (6 bases). Trimming took 0 bases from V and 4 from J, leaving 10 bases between them. CDR3 size: 14 residues. Looked up from germline, CDR1 is MGHRA and CDR2 is YSYEKL.

This clone appeared once. The DNA of the CDR3 is TGTGCCAGCAGCGTAGATATAGCGGGAGGGCCAAGGGGATACGAGCAGTACTTC. It codes for CASSVDIAGGPRGYEQYF. The chain uses TRBV9 and TRBJ2-7, with 11 bases that match TRBD2. The ends lost 0 bases at V and 4 bases at J; junction bases unmatched: 12. Germline loops: CDR1 SGDLS, CDR2 YYNGEE. The CDR3 loop spans 18 amino acids.

The V gene is TRBV5-4, the J gene TRBJ2-7, with a weak D call TRBD2 (6 bases). Germline V CDR1 and CDR2: SGHNT, YYREEE (reference sequence). Trimming took 1 base from V and 0 from J, leaving 11 bases between them. The CDR3 covers 15 residues. The CDR3 loop is CASSLIGRDSYEQYF. The CDR3 DNA is TGTGCCAGCAGCTTGATCGGGAGAGACTCCTACGAGCAGTACTTC.